This is a list of T cell receptor beta chains from one sample in a study of tumor-infiltrating lymphocytes in primary liver carcinoma. A single record per CDR3 protein comes from TCRdb applying MiXCR to the multiplex PCR reads. The sample holds about 64,000 distinct CDR3 sequences, roughly two thirds seen once. Specimen: liver tumor tissue from sampling region 4. The source is a middle-aged man with primary liver carcinoma and hepatitis B virus infection. Each CDR3 is given with its conserved first and last residue. The order of the fields is V gene, clone size, CDR3 length, D gene, J gene, CDR3 protein, CDR3 DNA. The D gene is left open where the match is weak. Size values are once, few and many counts, or a class for expanded clones, and some rows have none.

TRBV6-5,.,16,TRBD1,TRBJ1-4,CASSYVHRGRYEKLLF,TGTGCCAGCAGTTACGTACACAGGGGGCGCTATGAAAAACTGCTTTTT
TRBV28,.,17,.,TRBJ1-5,CVSSLYPTVTSIQPQHF,TGTGTCAGTAGTTTATACCCTACAGTAACCAGTATACAGCCCCAGCATTTT
TRBV4-3,.,14,.,TRBJ1-5,CASIQDHSNQPQHF,TGCGCGAGCATCCAAGATCATAGCAATCAGCCCCAGCATTTT
TRBV12-3/TRBV12-4,.,12,TRBD1,TRBJ1-2,CAIVQGVDGYIF,TGCGCCATCGTACAGGGGGTCGATGGCTACATCTTC
TRBV29-1,few,13,.,TRBJ1-4,CSVGGRGGEKLFF,TGCAGCGTGGGGGGAAGGGGAGGAGAAAAACTGTTTTTT
TRBV4-3,.,15,.,TRBJ1-5,CASSQDQGGGKPQHF,TGCGCCAGCAGCCAAGATCAGGGAGGGGGAAAGCCCCAGCATTTT
TRBV11-1,few,19,.,TRBJ2-3,CASSSGGSSVGARIDTQYF,TGTGCCAGCAGCTCTGGGGGAAGCTCCGTTGGAGCCCGCATAGATACGCAGTATTTT
TRBV6-4,.,15,TRBD2,TRBJ2-5,CTSDRTSGTEETQYF,TGTACCAGTGACAGGACTAGCGGGACGGAAGAGACCCAGTACTTC
TRBV29-1,.,15,TRBD2,TRBJ2-2,CSVVLAGGYTGELFF,TGCAGTGTTGTACTAGCGGGAGGTTACACCGGGGAGCTGTTTTTT
TRBV28,.,14,TRBD1,TRBJ2-7,CANIRTGGSYEQYF,TGTGCCAACATCCGGACAGGGGGCTCTTACGAGCAATACTTC
TRBV7-9,.,14,.,TRBJ2-1,CASSKCILANEQFF,TGTGCCAGCAGTAAATGTATCCTGGCCAATGAGCAGTTCTTC
TRBV11-2,.,13,.,TRBJ1-2,CAGSLEGDYGYTF,TGTGCCGGCAGCTTAGAGGGGGACTATGGCTACACCTTC
TRBV6-6,.,12,.,TRBJ2-3,CVSSYMGDTQYF,TGTGTCAGCAGTTACATGGGAGATACGCAGTATTTT
TRBV7-8,.,12,.,TRBJ1-2,CARSTSDYGYTF,TGTGCCCGCAGCACTTCCGACTATGGGTACACCTTC
TRBV5-6,.,14,.,TRBJ1-5,CASSLRRVNQPQHF,TGTGCCAGCAGCTTGAGGAGGGTAAATCAGCCCCAGCATTTT
TRBV4-3,.,21,TRBD2,TRBJ2-1,CASSQDFRGTGTSWINNEQFF,TGCGCCAGCAGCCAAGATTTTCGCGGAACAGGGACTAGCTGGATCAACAATGAGCAGTTCTTC
TRBV28,.,15,TRBD1,TRBJ1-6,CNSGTGPSYNSPLHF,TGTAACAGCGGGACAGGGCCGTCCTATAATTCACCCCTCCACTTT
TRBV6-5,.,15,.,TRBJ2-6,CASSYVGAGANVLTF,TGTGCCAGCAGTTACGTAGGTGCTGGGGCCAACGTCCTGACTTTC
TRBV6-5,many,13,.,TRBJ1-2,CASSYGQNYGYTF,TGTGCCAGCAGTTACGGGCAAAACTATGGCTACACCTTC
TRBV28,few,14,.,TRBJ1-5,CANSLTGETQPQHF,TGTGCCAACAGTTTGACGGGGGAAACGCAGCCCCAGCACTTT
TRBV6-6,many,17,.,TRBJ2-4,CASSYSTSGIAKNIQYF,TGTGCCAGCAGTTACTCGACGTCAGGGATCGCCAAAAACATTCAGTACTTC
TRBV28,.,15,.,TRBJ2-1,CANSIGGQGANEQFF,TGTGCCAACAGCATCGGGGGGCAGGGGGCGAATGAGCAGTTCTTC
TRBV11-2,medium-sized,17,.,TRBJ2-7,CASSFGRDRVVSYEQYF,TGTGCCAGCAGCTTTGGGCGCGACAGAGTAGTCTCCTACGAGCAGTACTTC
TRBV6-1,many,12,.,TRBJ2-7,CASSRGVYEQYF,TGTGCCAGCAGTAGGGGTGTCTACGAGCAGTACTTC
TRBV6-1,.,16,.,TRBJ2-2,CASSKTLQANTGELFF,TGTGCCAGCAGTAAAACACTACAGGCGAACACCGGGGAGCTGTTTTTT
TRBV6-1,many,12,.,TRBJ2-3,CASSDWADTQYF,TGTGCCAGCAGTGATTGGGCAGATACGCAGTATTTT
TRBV5-5,many,13,.,TRBJ1-5,CASSSISNQPQHF,TGTGCCAGCAGCTCAATCAGCAATCAGCCCCAGCATTTT
TRBV6-1,.,15,.,TRBJ2-5,CASSEALQGGKTQYF,TGTGCCAGCAGTGAAGCGCTTCAGGGGGGGAAGACCCAGTACTTC
TRBV4-1,.,15,TRBD1,TRBJ2-3,CASSQSRQGTDMQYF,TGCGCCAGCAGCCAATCGAGACAGGGAACAGATATGCAGTATTTT
TRBV28,.,20,TRBD2,TRBJ2-1,CTSSRVGGLAGDKRLYEQFF,TGTACCAGCAGCCGGGTCGGGGGACTAGCGGGAGATAAAAGGTTATATGAGCAGTTCTTC
TRBV20-1,few,15,.,TRBJ1-1,CSARDIDAMNTEAFF,TGCAGTGCTAGAGATATCGACGCCATGAACACTGAAGCTTTCTTT
TRBV6-5,.,17,TRBD2,TRBJ2-2,CASSPASLAGVPGELLF,TGTGCCAGTAGCCCGGCCTCACTAGCGGGAGTCCCCGGGGAGCTGCTTTTT
TRBV11-2,.,13,.,TRBJ1-1,CVRTLTANTETFF,TGTGTCAGAACCCTGACAGCGAACACTGAAACTTTCTTT
TRBV7-9,.,17,.,TRBJ2-1,CACSVPYQGPKTNEQFF,TGTGCCTGTAGCGTACCATATCAGGGGCCTAAAACAAATGAGCAGTTCTTC
TRBV12-3/TRBV12-4,.,13,.,TRBJ1-6,CASSDSDDSPLHF,TGTGCCAGCTCCGACAGTGACGACTCACCACTCCACTTT
TRBV29-1,once,14,.,TRBJ1-5,CSVGAGGSNKPQHF,TGCAGCGTGGGAGCCGGGGGTTCCAATAAGCCCCAGCATTTT
TRBV7-8,.,16,.,TRBJ2-1,CASSLKLAGDSNVQFF,TGTGCCAGCAGCTTAAAACTAGCAGGAGACTCTAATGTGCAGTTCTTC
TRBV29-1,.,15,TRBD2,TRBJ2-1,CSVDGTSGRAWGQFF,TGCAGCGTTGACGGGACTAGCGGGAGGGCATGGGGGCAGTTCTTC
TRBV6-2/TRBV6-3,many,13,.,TRBJ2-1,CASSYRVNNEQFF,TGTGCCAGCAGTTACAGAGTGAACAATGAGCAGTTCTTC
TRBV4-3,.,16,TRBD2,TRBJ2-3,CASSQELSGGLDTQYF,TGCGCCAGCAGCCAAGAGCTAAGCGGGGGACTAGATACGCAGTATTTT